The next 9 T cell receptor beta chains were all read from a single sample in a study of cytomegalovirus exposure and HLA in healthy donors. The protocol was immunoSEQ multiplex PCR, while the TCRdb copy is restricted to in-frame clones and leaves out a portion. The data contain roughly 260,000 clones, around 87% of them singletons. Sequencing input: PBMCs. These receptors all stem from a woman between 18 and 30 years old in good health and CMV-seronegative.

The chain carries TRBV4-1 and TRBJ2-7, with TRBD1 identical over 8 bases. Germline CDR1 MGHRA, CDR2 YSYEKL. V lost 4 bases to trimming and J lost 10 bases; unmatched junction nucleotides: 12. This CDR3 is built from 14 residues. The CDR3 here is CASSRLGTGSDQYF. The DNA of the CDR3 is TGCGCCAGCAGCCGACTTGGGACAGGATCTGACCAGTACTTC.

This clone was counted once. This rearrangement joins TRBV4-2 to TRBJ2-3; D might be TRBD2 (6 bases). V was clipped by 4 bases and J by 2 bases, with 13 bases between them. CDR3 length equals 15 residues. Germline CDR1 reads LGHNA; CDR2 reads YNFKEQ. The CDR3 here is CASSPFGGDTDTQYF. The DNA for the CDR3 is TGTGCCAGCAGCCCGTTTGGCGGGGACACAGATACGCAGTATTTT.

The chain joins TRBV6-6 to TRBJ2-1, with D perhaps matching TRBD1 (7 bases). Per the germline V gene, CDR1 is MNHNY and CDR2 is SVGAGI (reference sequence). Trimming left V 0 bases short and J 3 bases short, with 12 bases between. CDR3 length: 16 amino acids. The CDR3, as DNA: TGTGCCAGCAGTTACTCAGGCGGGACAGACTACAATGAGCAGTTCTTC. Translated: CASSYSGGTDYNEQFF.

The gene calls are TRBV9 and TRBJ2-5, with D perhaps matching TRBD2 (6 bases). This CDR3 is built from 15 residues. V lost 0 bases and J lost 4, with 13 bases in between. The germline gives CDR1 SGDLS, CDR2 YYNGEE. The CDR3 protein is CASSVEGGGVETQYF. The CDR3, as DNA: TGTGCCAGCAGCGTAGAGGGCGGAGGGGTAGAGACCCAGTACTTC.

This chain's CDR3 is CASSLMDRDNSPLHF. The DNA of the CDR3 is TGCGCCAGCAGCTTGATGGACAGGGATAATTCACCCCTCCACTTT. The rearrangement links TRBV5-1 to TRBJ1-6, with 8 positions matching TRBD1. Unmatched junction bases numbered 2, after V lost 1 base and J lost 5 bases. CDR1 and CDR2 from the germline V gene are SGHRS and YFSETQ. The CDR3 length is 15 residues.

The gene calls are TRBV2 and TRBJ2-2; 7 nucleotides match TRBD2. The V segment lost 5 bases and the J segment 4 bases; nucleotides outside the gene matches: 16. The CDR3 spans 18 residues. Germline-derived CDR1 and CDR2 are SNHLY and FYNNEI. Here the CDR3 DNA reads TGTGCCAGCAGTTCTACGCGGCCCATGGGGGGGGGCACCGGGGAGCTGTTTTTT. Translating gives CASSSTRPMGGGTGELFF. The variable domain in full, completed from reference TRBV2 and TRBJ2-2, reads EPEVTQTPSHQVTQMGQEVILRCVPISNHLYFYWYRQILGQKVEFLVSFYNNEISEKSEIFDDQFSVERPDGSNFTLKIRSTKLEDSAMYFCASSSTRPMGGGTGELFFGEGSRLTVL.

The chain links TRBV28 to TRBJ2-5; 7 nucleotides align to TRBD2. The CDR3 spans 16 residues. The germline CDR1 and CDR2 sequences are MDHEN and SYDVKM. Losses at the gene ends were 2 bases for V and 2 bases for J; bases not matched to a gene: 8. The CDR3 DNA reads as TGTGCCAGCAGTTTAACGGCGGGGGTGATACAAGAGACCCAGTACTTC. This codes for CASSLTAGVIQETQYF.

The rearrangement joins TRBV19 to TRBJ2-1, with TRBD1 as a possible D gene (6 bases). CDR1 is LNHDA and CDR2 is SQIVND in the germline V gene (reference sequence). This CDR3 is 15 amino acids long. V shed 3 bases and J shed 4 bases, with 13 bases lying between them. CDR3 sequence (DNA): TGTGCCAGTAGTATGAGGGGGTCCCGGTACAATGAGCAGTTCTTC. It translates to CASSMRGSRYNEQFF.

The chain couples TRBV10-3 to TRBJ2-3, with 9 bases lining up with TRBD1. Germline CDR1 reads ENHRY; CDR2 reads SYGVKD. V lost 11 bases and J lost 6; bases outside the gene matches: 18. The CDR3 is 16 residues long. CDR3 nucleotide sequence: TGTGCCGGGGCCCAATCGGGACAGGGCGAAACGGATACGCAGTATTTT. It is translated as CAGAQSGQGETDTQYF.